This T cell receptor (beta chain) was found in a study of blood T cell repertoires in COVID-19. Across the study: Sites across the United States, Italy and Spain contributed samples from acute and convalescent COVID-19. From T cells, B-cell-depleted T cells, or PBMCs came the material, which was cDNA or gDNA.

This clone has a count of ten or more. V lost 0 bases to trimming and J lost 7 bases; unmatched junction nucleotides: 9. The germline V gene has CDR1 LNHDA and CDR2 SQIVND (reference sequence). The CDR3 runs 15 residues. Per the original data handling: Nucleated cell counts were estimated from reference gene primer amplification. Clones were read by immunoSEQ multiplex PCR, and TCRdb kept only the in-frame ones, dropping some. D and trimming come from the DNA, and the V and J calls and clone size come from that table. The repertoire has roughly 200,000 clones, more than 70% of them found once; the top ten carry 2.5% to 3%.

The genes are TRBV19 and TRBJ2-7; 7 nucleotides match TRBD2. This sequence was found in a woman of 80 years or more with active or convalescent COVID-19. Sequencing used peripheral blood. The chain's CDR3 is CASSIDLWTSQEQYF. The CDR3 nucleotides read TGTGCCAGTAGTATAGATCTCTGGACTAGTCAAGAGCAGTACTTC.